This T cell receptor (beta chain) was captured by sequencing in a study of blood T cell repertoires in COVID-19. As for the study in general: Acute and convalescent COVID-19 specimens originated in the United States, Italy and Spain. In each case, the material was cDNA or gDNA derived from T cells, B-cell-depleted T cells, or PBMCs.

The germline CDR1 and CDR2 sequences are SGHDT and YYEEEE. V was pared by 4 bases and J by 1 base, with 11 bases between. The CDR3 length is 14 residues. Per the authors' pipeline: Cell counts per sample came from amplifying reference gene primers. Only in-frame clones appear in the TCRdb table, and some are missing; sequencing was by immunoSEQ multiplex PCR. The V and J calls and clone size are taken from that table; D and trimming were inferred from the DNA. The data contain roughly 250,000 clones, approximately 79% of them singletons. V gene TRBV5-6 combines with J gene TRBJ1-1, with D maybe TRBD1 (5 bases). Sequencing input: peripheral blood. The sequence derives from a woman aged 40 to 50 with active or convalescent COVID-19. CDR3 DNA sequence: TGTGCCAGCAGCCTAGGACAACAGAACACTGAAGCTTTCTTT. The encoded protein is CASSLGQQNTEAFF.